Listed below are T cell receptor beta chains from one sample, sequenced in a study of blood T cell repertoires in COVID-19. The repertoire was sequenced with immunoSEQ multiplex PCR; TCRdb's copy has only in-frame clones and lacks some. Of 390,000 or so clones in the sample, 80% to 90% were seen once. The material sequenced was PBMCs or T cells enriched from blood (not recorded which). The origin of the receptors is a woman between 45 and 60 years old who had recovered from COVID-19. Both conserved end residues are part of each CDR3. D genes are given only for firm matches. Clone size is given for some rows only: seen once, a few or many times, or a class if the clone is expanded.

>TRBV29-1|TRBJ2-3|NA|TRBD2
CSVRGRASGSSWTQYF
TGCAGCGTCAGAGGAAGGGCTAGCGGGTCCTCTTGGACGCAGTATTTT
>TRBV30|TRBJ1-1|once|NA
CAWRFVLNTEAFF
TGTGCCTGGAGGTTTGTATTGAACACTGAAGCTTTCTTT
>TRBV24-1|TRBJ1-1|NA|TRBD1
CATSDRDRDTEAFF
TGTGCCACCAGTGACCGGGACAGGGACACTGAAGCTTTCTTT
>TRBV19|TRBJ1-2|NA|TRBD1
CASSIDRAFRGRNGYTF
TGTGCCAGTAGTATAGACCGTGCCTTCAGGGGGAGGAATGGCTACACCTTC
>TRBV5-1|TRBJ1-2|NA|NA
CASSHVRGTDSNYGYTF
TGCGCCAGCAGCCACGTCCGGGGGACGGATAGTAACTATGGCTACACCTTC
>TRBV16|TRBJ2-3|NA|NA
CASSQSRDTQYF
TGTGCCAGCAGCCAATCTCGGGATACGCAGTATTTT
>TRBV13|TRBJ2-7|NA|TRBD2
CASSPASGGPLSYEQYF
TGTGCCAGCAGCCCGGCTAGCGGGGGGCCCCTCTCCTACGAGCAGTACTTC
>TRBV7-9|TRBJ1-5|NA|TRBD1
CASSLGQGGQPQHF
TGTGCCAGCAGCTTGGGACAGGGAGGTCAGCCCCAGCATTTT
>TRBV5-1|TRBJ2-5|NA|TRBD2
CASSFSGAETQYF
TGCGCCAGCAGCTTTAGCGGGGCAGAGACCCAGTACTTC
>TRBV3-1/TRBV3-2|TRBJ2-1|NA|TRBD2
CASSQAFGGLGSEQFF
TGTGCCAGCAGCCAAGCTTTTGGCGGACTAGGATCTGAGCAGTTCTTC
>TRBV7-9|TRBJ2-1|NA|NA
CASPLSGVGTPEQFF
TGTGCCAGTCCCCTAAGCGGGGTGGGGACACCGGAGCAGTTCTTC
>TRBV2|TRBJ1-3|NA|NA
CASSRGYSGNTIYF
TGTGCCAGCTCCCGGGGGTATTCTGGAAACACCATATATTTT
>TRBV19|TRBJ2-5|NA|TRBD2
CASSIRSSGAPQTQYF
TGTGCCAGTAGTATAAGATCTAGCGGGGCACCCCAGACCCAGTACTTC
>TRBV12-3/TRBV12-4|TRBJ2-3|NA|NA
CASSLQFVDTQYF
TGTGCCAGCAGCTTGCAGTTTGTGGATACGCAGTATTTT
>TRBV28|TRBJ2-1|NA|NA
CASSFRDRPYNEQFF
TGTGCCAGCAGTTTCCGAGACAGACCTTACAATGAGCAGTTCTTC
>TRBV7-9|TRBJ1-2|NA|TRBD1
CASSTGEDYGYTF
TGTGCCAGCAGCACAGGGGAGGACTATGGCTACACCTTC
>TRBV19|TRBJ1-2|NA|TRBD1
CASTPDRAIPTFYGYTF
TGTGCCAGTACCCCGGACAGGGCCATCCCCACCTTCTATGGCTACACCTTC
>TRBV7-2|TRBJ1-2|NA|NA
CASSFAGTNYGYTF
TGTGCCAGCAGCTTCGCAGGGACTAACTATGGCTACACCTTC
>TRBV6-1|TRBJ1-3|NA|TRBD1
CASSEAPGTGKLVAGNTIYF
TGTGCCAGCAGTGAAGCGCCGGGGACAGGGAAGTTAGTGGCTGGAAACACCATATATTTT
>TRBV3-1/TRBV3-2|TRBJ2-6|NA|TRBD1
CASSHRQGAGGANVLTF
TGTGCCAGCAGCCACAGACAGGGGGCGGGAGGGGCCAACGTCCTGACTTTC
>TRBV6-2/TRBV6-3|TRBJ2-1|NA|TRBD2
CASSQRGGNYNEQFF
TGTGCCAGCAGCCAGCGGGGGGGGAATTACAATGAGCAGTTCTTC
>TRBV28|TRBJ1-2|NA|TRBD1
CASRQGALGYTF
TGTGCCAGCAGACAGGGGGCGCTGGGCTACACCTTC
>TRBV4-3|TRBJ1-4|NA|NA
CASSQDYNSKNEKLFF
TGCGCCAGCAGCCAAGATTATAACAGCAAAAATGAAAAACTGTTTTTT
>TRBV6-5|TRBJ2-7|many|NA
CASSRVYEQYF
TGTGCCAGCAGTAGAGTCTACGAGCAGTACTTC
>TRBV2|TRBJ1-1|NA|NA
CASSEFQGAPFQAFF
TGTGCCAGCAGTGAATTTCAGGGTGCCCCTTTTCAAGCTTTCTTT
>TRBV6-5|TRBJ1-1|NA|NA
CASTGNHMVTEAFF
TGTGCCAGCACGGGAAATCATATGGTCACTGAAGCTTTCTTT
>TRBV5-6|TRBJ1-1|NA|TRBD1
CASSLEPRDSTFF
TGTGCCAGCAGCTTGGAACCCCGGGACAGTACTTTCTTT
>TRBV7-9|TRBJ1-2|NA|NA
CASSLSENRVSDYTF
TGTGCCAGCAGCTTATCCGAAAACAGGGTTTCGGACTACACCTTC
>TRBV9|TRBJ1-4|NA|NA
CASSVGQGTNEKLFF
TGTGCCAGCAGCGTAGGGCAGGGGACTAATGAAAAACTGTTTTTT
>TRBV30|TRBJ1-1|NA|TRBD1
CAWSPGAGGPEAFF
TGTGCCTGGAGCCCTGGGGCAGGGGGCCCCGAAGCTTTCTTT
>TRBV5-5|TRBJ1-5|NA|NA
CASSPLGGLSNQPQHF
TGTGCCAGCAGCCCTTTGGGAGGCCTTAGCAATCAGCCCCAGCATTTT
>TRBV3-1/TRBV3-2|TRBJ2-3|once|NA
CASSQGPWAGGPDTQYF
TGTGCCAGCAGCCAAGGGCCGTGGGCAGGGGGGCCAGATACGCAGTATTTT
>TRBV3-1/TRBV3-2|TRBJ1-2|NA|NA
CASSQGSGYGYTF
TGTGCCAGCAGCCAAGGGTCGGGGTATGGCTACACCTTC
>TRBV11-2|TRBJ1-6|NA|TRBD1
CASSSPGGSSYNSPLHF
TGTGCCAGCAGCTCCCCAGGGGGTAGCTCCTATAATTCACCCCTCCACTTT
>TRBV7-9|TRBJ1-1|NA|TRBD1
CASRRDSPWDTEAFF
TGTGCCAGCAGACGGGACAGCCCTTGGGACACTGAAGCTTTCTTT
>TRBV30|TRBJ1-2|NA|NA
CAWSTTPGSGYTF
TGTGCCTGGTCTACGACCCCCGGGAGTGGCTACACCTTC
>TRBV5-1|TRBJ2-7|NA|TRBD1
CASSLDRASYEQYF
TGCGCCAGCAGCCTGGACAGGGCTTCCTACGAGCAGTACTTC
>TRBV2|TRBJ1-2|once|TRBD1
CASRGDSPYGYTF
TGTGCCAGCAGGGGGGACAGTCCCTATGGCTACACCTTC
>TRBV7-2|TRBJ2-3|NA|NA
CASSPFADTQYF
TGTGCCAGCAGCCCCTTCGCAGATACGCAGTATTTT
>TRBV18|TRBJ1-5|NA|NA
CASSELSGENQPQHF
TGTGCCAGCTCAGAGCTATCAGGGGAGAACCAGCCCCAGCATTTT
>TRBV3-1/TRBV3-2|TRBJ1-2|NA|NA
CASSQVFQTNYGYTF
TGTGCCAGCAGCCAAGTATTTCAGACTAACTATGGCTACACCTTC
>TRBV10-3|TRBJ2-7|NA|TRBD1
CAISESTGNEQYF
TGTGCCATCAGTGAATCGACAGGGAACGAGCAGTACTTC
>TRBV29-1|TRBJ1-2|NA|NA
CSVEVYRNYGYTF
TGCAGCGTTGAAGTTTACAGGAACTATGGCTACACCTTC
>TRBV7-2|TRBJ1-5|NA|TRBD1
CASSLAAGTGGNQPQHF
TGTGCCAGCAGCTTAGCTGCCGGGACAGGGGGCAATCAGCCCCAGCATTTT
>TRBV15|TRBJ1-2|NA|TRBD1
CATSRDQDRVGGYTF
TGTGCCACCAGCAGAGATCAAGACAGGGTCGGTGGCTACACCTTC
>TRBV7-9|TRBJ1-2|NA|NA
CASSTAGGYYGYTF
TGTGCCAGCAGCACAGCGGGCGGATACTATGGCTACACCTTC
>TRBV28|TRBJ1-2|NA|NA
CASSPNVPRGGYTF
TGTGCCAGCAGTCCTAACGTCCCCCGCGGGGGCTACACCTTC
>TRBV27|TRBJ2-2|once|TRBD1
CASSPHPGQGTGELFF
TGTGCCAGCAGTCCTCACCCGGGACAGGGGACCGGGGAGCTGTTTTTT
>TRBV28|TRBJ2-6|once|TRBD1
CASSSFRDREAGANVLTF
TGTGCCAGCAGTTCATTCCGGGACAGGGAGGCTGGGGCCAACGTCCTGACTTTC
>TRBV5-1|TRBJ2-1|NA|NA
CASSRGEGGSNEQFF
TGCGCCAGCAGCAGGGGGGAGGGTGGTTCGAATGAGCAGTTCTTC
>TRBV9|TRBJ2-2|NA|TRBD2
CASSPVGGDTGELFF
TGTGCCAGCAGCCCTGTCGGGGGGGACACCGGGGAGCTGTTTTTT
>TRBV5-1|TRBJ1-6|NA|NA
CASSNGTMNSPLHF
TGCGCCAGCAGCAATGGGACTATGAATTCACCCCTCCACTTT
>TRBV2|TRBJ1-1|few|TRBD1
CASSVTGNLEAFF
TGTGCCAGCAGTGTGACAGGGAACCTTGAAGCTTTCTTT
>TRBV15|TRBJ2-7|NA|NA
CATSRVLGGRSYEQYF
TGTGCCACCAGCAGAGTCTTAGGCGGCAGATCCTACGAGCAGTACTTC
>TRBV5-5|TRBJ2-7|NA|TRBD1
CASSQDRGRYEQYF
TGTGCCAGCAGCCAGGACAGGGGGCGGTACGAGCAGTACTTC
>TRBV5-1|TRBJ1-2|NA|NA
CASSLATGQNYGYTF
TGCGCCAGCAGCTTGGCCACAGGACAGAACTATGGCTACACCTTC
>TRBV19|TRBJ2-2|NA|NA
CASSIGQGSPGELFF
TGTGCCAGTAGTATAGGTCAGGGTAGTCCCGGGGAGCTGTTTTTT
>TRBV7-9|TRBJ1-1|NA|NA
CASSSPQAEAFF
TGTGCCAGCAGTTCCCCCCAGGCTGAAGCTTTCTTT
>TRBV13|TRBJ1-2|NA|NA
CASSPAVQGHYGYTF
TGTGCCAGCAGCCCCGCTGTGCAGGGCCACTATGGCTACACCTTC
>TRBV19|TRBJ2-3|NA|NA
CASSPGGVRTDTQYF
TGTGCCAGTAGCCCGGGCGGGGTTCGCACAGATACGCAGTATTTT